These 21 T cell receptor beta chains share one sample of origin, sequenced in a study of regulatory and conventional T cells in RAG deficiency. The protocol was immunoSEQ multiplex PCR, while the TCRdb copy is restricted to in-frame clones and leaves out a portion. The data show roughly 35,000 clones, about 75% seen once. Conventional CD4+ T cells were sorted from blood as CD25-low CD127-high cells. Another study also made use of these data, one on regulatory T cells. That publication notes: Amplification used 52 TRBV primers and 13 TRBJ primers.

Sequenced: CD4+ effector T cells sorted from blood. Receptor source: a human donor in good health.

This clone is large within its sample. This chain uses TRBV2 with TRBJ1-1; unclear D gene. Trimming left V 2 bases short and J 6 bases short, with 13 bases between. Germline CDR1 and CDR2: SNHLY and FYNNEI. This CDR3 region has 14 residues. In DNA, the CDR3 is TGTGCCAGCAGTGAATTCGGGGTACGGGCTGAAGCTTTCTTT. It encodes CASSEFGVRAEAFF.

The chain employs TRBV30 and TRBJ2-1; TRBD2 matches 8 bases. Germline lookup yields CDR1 GTSNPN and CDR2 SVGIG (reference sequence). The V gene end was trimmed by 2 bases and the J gene end by 4 bases; junction bases not matched to a gene: 4. The CDR3 is made up of 14 amino acids. As DNA, the CDR3 is TGTGCCTGGAGTCTCGGGGGGGGTTACAATGAGCAGTTCTTC. Amino acid sequence: CAWSLGGGYNEQFF.

This clone occurred a few times. The rearrangement uses TRBV7-3 and TRBJ1-5; D call uncertain. The germline gives CDR1 SGHTA, CDR2 FQGTGA. The CDR3 runs 13 residues. The germline V and J ends were trimmed by 2 bases and 5 bases, with 7 bases remaining between them. The CDR3 nucleotides are TGTGCCAGCAGCTTAGATCCCCATCAGCCCCAGCATTTT. Protein: CASSLDPHQPQHF.

The chain employs TRBV7-9 and TRBJ1-3; TRBD1 might be the D (5 bases). CDR1 and CDR2 (germline): SEHNR, FQNEAQ (reference sequence). This CDR3 has 15 residues. V lost 5 bases and J 2 bases, leaving 13 bases between the germline ends. CDR3 coding DNA: TGTGCCAGCAGCGGAGGCAGGGTCGCTGGAAACACCATATATTTT. This codes for CASSGGRVAGNTIYF.

This rearrangement joins TRBV6-1 to TRBJ1-3; 7 bases match TRBD1. J lost 1 base, V lost 8 bases, and 5 bases had no gene match. Germline lookup yields CDR1 MNHNS and CDR2 SASEGT. CDR3 length equals 14 residues. CDR3 sequence (DNA): TGTGCCAGCGGTGGGACAGTATCTGGAAACACCATATATTTT. Residues: CASGGTVSGNTIYF.

This chain joins TRBV6-1 and TRBJ2-3; 9 bases agree with TRBD2. CDR1 is MNHNS, CDR2 SASEGT, per germline. CDR3 size: 16 residues. Trimming removed 2 bases from V and 0 bases from J; junction bases left unmatched: 3. The CDR3 region has the DNA TGTGCCAGCAGTGAATTGCGGGGGGGGAGCACAGATACGCAGTATTTT. Residues: CASSELRGGSTDTQYF.

The genes are TRBV7-3 and TRBJ1-1, with unresolved D. CDR3 length equals 11 residues. Germline loops: CDR1 SGHTA, CDR2 FQGTGA. Trimming removed 5 bases from V and 1 base from J, with 2 bases in between. The CDR3 here is CASSKNTEAFF. In DNA, the CDR3 is TGTGCCAGCAGCAAGAACACTGAAGCTTTCTTT.

The CDR3 DNA reads as TGTGCCAGCAGCGGTTACGGGACAAACTACGAGCAGTACTTC. Its translation: CASSGYGTNYEQYF. V usage is TRBV11-2 and J usage is TRBJ2-7; the D gene is possibly TRBD1 (6 bases). Per the germline V gene, CDR1 is SGHAT and CDR2 is FQNNGV. V dropped 5 bases and J dropped 3 bases, with 14 bases sitting between them. This CDR3 has 14 residues.

The chain has TRBV29-1 and TRBJ1-1, with a possible D match to TRBD1 (5 bases). From germline, CDR1 is SQVTM and CDR2 ANQGSEA. CDR3 length: 13 amino acids. Trimming pared 4 bases from V and 1 base from J, leaving 10 bases between. CDR3 DNA sequence: TGCAGCGTTGGGATGGGGGGGAACACTGAAGCTTTCTTT. It translates to CSVGMGGNTEAFF.

The CDR3 protein is CASSVYGLNQPQHF. As DNA, the CDR3 is TGTGCCAGCAGTGTATATGGACTCAATCAGCCCCAGCATTTT. The chain carries TRBV2 and TRBJ1-5; D not certain. Germline loops: CDR1 SNHLY, CDR2 FYNNEI. Trimming shortened V by 4 bases and J by 3 bases, and 10 bases separated the two germline ends. The CDR3 sequence is 14 residues long.

The rearrangement uses TRBV5-1 and TRBJ2-3; the D is unclear. From germline, CDR1 is SGHRS and CDR2 YFSETQ. The CDR3 loop spans 12 amino acids. Trimming removed 6 bases at V and 3 bases at J, with 8 bases between. The CDR3 spells CASNLGTDTQYF. Here the CDR3 DNA reads TGCGCCAGCAACTTAGGGACAGATACGCAGTATTTT.

This chain links TRBV19 with TRBJ1-6; tentative D call: TRBD1 (5 bases). Germline CDR1 LNHDA, CDR2 SQIVND (reference sequence). CDR3 size: 13 residues. The ends were cut back, 11 bases at V and 4 bases at J, with 12 bases in the middle. Written as DNA, the CDR3 is TGTGCCTGTCGGGGGGGTTATAATTCACCCCTCCACTTT. Its translation is CACRGGYNSPLHF.

The chain is built from TRBV9 and TRBJ1-3, with D possibly TRBD1 on 6 matching bases. This CDR3 is 13 amino acids long. In germline, CDR1 is SGDLS, CDR2 YYNGEE. V was shortened by 3 bases and J by 4 bases, with 8 bases between the two germline ends. CDR3 DNA: TGTGCCAGCAGCGCGGGACAAGGAAACACCATATATTTT. Translating gives CASSAGQGNTIYF.

The V and J genes are TRBV6-5 and TRBJ2-7; D is uncertain. Trimming removed 0 bases from V and 6 bases from J, with 18 bases in between. This CDR3 is 16 amino acids long. Per the germline V gene, CDR1 is MNHEY and CDR2 is SVGAGI. CDR3 sequence reads: CASSYSLGPFGFEQYF. The CDR3 nucleotides read TGTGCCAGCAGTTACTCGTTGGGTCCTTTTGGCTTCGAGCAGTACTTC.

This clone has a handful of counts. This CDR3 reads CASSSGLNQPQHF. CDR3 sequence (DNA): TGTGCCAGCAGCTCCGGCCTCAATCAGCCCCAGCATTTT. The chain is built from TRBV11-2 and TRBJ1-5, with unresolved D. Germline lookup yields CDR1 SGHAT and CDR2 FQNNGV. The CDR3 is 13 residues long. V shed 4 bases and J shed 3 bases, with 7 bases lying between them.

The chain combines TRBV5-4 with TRBJ1-1, with D perhaps TRBD1 (5 bases). This CDR3 has 18 residues. Germline V gene data show CDR1 as SGHNT and CDR2 as YYREEE (reference sequence). V lost 4 bases and J lost 0, with 22 bases in between. The CDR3 nucleotides are TGTGCCAGCAGCCCCCGTGGGGCCAGGGTGGAGGTGAACACTGAAGCTTTCTTT. This sequence encodes CASSPRGARVEVNTEAFF.

This clone was observed a single time. V gene TRBV6-1 combines with J gene TRBJ1-6; no clear D gene. V lost 5 bases and J lost 10, with 18 bases in between. The germline V gene has CDR1 MNHNS and CDR2 SASEGT. This CDR3 contains 15 residues. CDR3 loop: CASSLLDGRESPLHF. CDR3 nucleotide sequence: TGTGCCAGCAGTCTTTTGGACGGTAGAGAGTCACCCCTCCACTTT.

The gene calls are TRBV19 and TRBJ2-1, with D possibly matching TRBD1 (5 bases). The CDR3 sequence is 13 residues long. In germline, CDR1 is LNHDA, CDR2 SQIVND (reference sequence). The ends were cut back, 3 bases at V and 4 bases at J, with 7 bases in the middle. The chain's CDR3 is CASSIDRYNEQFF. In DNA form, the CDR3 reads TGTGCCAGTAGTATCGACAGATACAATGAGCAGTTCTTC.

V gene TRBV6-5 combines with J gene TRBJ2-1; D is perhaps TRBD2 (6 bases). V lost 0 bases, J lost 6 bases, and 15 bases lay in between. The CDR3 runs to 16 residues. Germline CDR1 MNHEY, CDR2 SVGAGI. The CDR3 region has the DNA TGTGCCAGCAGTTACTCGGGGGACTGGAGGGCCAATGAGCAGTTCTTC. Translation: CASSYSGDWRANEQFF.

V and J are TRBV9 and TRBJ2-3, with D perhaps TRBD1 or TRBD2 (5 bases each). The CDR3 covers 13 residues. Germline V gene data show CDR1 as SGDLS and CDR2 as YYNGEE. Trimming took 4 bases from V and 5 from J, leaving 11 bases between them. The CDR3 nucleotides are TGTGCCAGCAGCCCCAGGGACGGAGATACGCAGTATTTT. Protein product: CASSPRDGDTQYF. The variable domain in full, completed from reference TRBV9 and TRBJ2-3, reads DSGVTQTPKHLITATGQRVTLRCSPRSGDLSVYWYQQSLDQGLQFLIQYYNGEERAKGNILERFSAQQFPDLHSELNLSSLELGDSALYFCASSPRDGDTQYFGPGTRLTVL.

The chain joins TRBV13 to TRBJ2-1; D is tentatively TRBD1 or TRBD2 (5 bases each). Trimming cost V 5 bases and J 2 bases, with 13 bases left between them. CDR3 length: 15 amino acids. Germline CDR1 and CDR2: PRHDT and FYEKMQ (reference sequence). The CDR3 spells CASSRTRGAYNEQFF. The CDR3 DNA reads as TGTGCCAGCAGCCGGACGCGAGGGGCCTACAATGAGCAGTTCTTC.